This record covers a single T cell receptor beta chain. Its antigen is as yet unknown. These data are taken from a study of blood T cells in healthy people across ages. Study results and limitations: Older age coincided with a roughly linear decline in TCR beta diversity per million T cells.

They isolated at least 7 million PBMCs from each sample. The CDR3 runs 14 residues. V shed 6 bases and J 2 bases; nucleotides not matched to a gene: 5. The V gene's germline CDR1 is SGHRS and CDR2 YFSETQ. Next came a second PCR, run for about 6 to 12 cycles, which used a sample-barcoded 5' primer along with a J-beta primer mix. MiXCR was run by TCRdb on the 5' RACE reads, yielding one entry per CDR3 protein. The sample consists of approximately 1.5 million distinct CDR3 sequences, roughly two fifths of them appearing once. The J gene is TRBJ1-1, the V gene TRBV5-1; 9 bases map to TRBD1. The TCR was taken from a woman between 18 and 29 years old in good health. Sequenced input: blood. The CDR3 DNA is TGCGCCAGCAAGGGACAGGGACCTAACACTGAAGCTTTCTTT. Protein sequence: CASKGQGPNTEAFF. The complete variable domain, with remaining parts taken from reference TRBV5-1 and TRBJ1-1, reads KAGVTQTPRYLIKTRGQQVTLSCSPISGHRSVSWYQQTPGQGLQFLFEYFSETQRNKGNFPGRFSGRQFSNSRSEMNVSTLELGDSALYLCASKGQGPNTEAFFGQGTRLTVV.